The source of this TCR beta chain is a study of regulatory T cells in long-lasting Graves disease. This CDR3 is 12 amino acids long. Germline lookup yields CDR1 SGHNT and CDR2 YYREEE (reference sequence). Trimming left V 4 bases short and J 3 bases short, with 7 bases between. Time point given: newly diagnosed GD, antithyroid drugs for less than 3 months. PBMC RNA served as the TCR library source. This clonotype was seen a handful of times. Both iRepertoire HTBI primers and Arm-PCR of CDR3 regions were used to build the TCR beta libraries. MiXCR was run by TCRdb on the multiplex PCR reads, yielding one entry per CDR3 protein. The sample contains hundreds of thousands of distinct CDR3 sequences, about 15% of which appear only once. This sample was also put to use in a study of T cells in Graves' hyperthyroidism and ophthalmopathy.

The sequencing here drew on peripheral blood mononuclear cells (PBMCs), taken at new diagnosis, from a patient treated with antithyroid drugs. V is TRBV5-4 and J is TRBJ2-5; no reliable D call. The origin of this receptor is a woman aged 25-40 years with Graves disease. The CDR3 region has the DNA TGTGCCAGCAGCGCAAACAAAGAGACCCAGTACTTC. It specifies CASSANKETQYF.